This T cell receptor (beta chain) was sequenced in a study of blood T cell repertoires in COVID-19. Study-wide background: Material from acute and convalescent COVID-19 was sourced from the United States, Italy and Spain.

Germline CDR1 reads SGHRS; CDR2 reads YFSETQ. The V and J ends lost 4 bases and 4 bases, in that order; junction bases with no gene match: 2. The CDR3 is 15 residues long. Generated by immunoSEQ multiplex PCR, the TCRdb table keeps only in-frame clones and is missing some. The sample shows roughly 180,000 clones, 79% of them seen only once. This clone has a handful of counts. The sample comprised peripheral blood. The chain carries TRBV5-1 and TRBJ1-6, with 10 nucleotides matching TRBD1. This sequence was found in an older woman with COVID-19, enrolled during active disease. CDR3 nucleotide sequence: TGCGCCAGCAGCCCGGGACAGGGGTATAATTCACCCCTCCACTTT. This gives the protein CASSPGQGYNSPLHF. The full variable domain, its missing parts supplied by reference TRBV5-1 and TRBJ1-6, is KAGVTQTPRYLIKTRGQQVTLSCSPISGHRSVSWYQQTPGQGLQFLFEYFSETQRNKGNFPGRFSGRQFSNSRSEMNVSTLELGDSALYLCASSPGQGYNSPLHFGNGTRLTVT.